Sequencing of this T cell receptor (beta chain) was carried out in a study of cytomegalovirus exposure and HLA in healthy donors. Findings of the study overall: Three chains linked to CMV were shown in vitro to be specific for CMV antigens.

V lost 0 bases and J 7 bases, leaving 6 bases between the germline ends. Looked up from germline, CDR1 is MNHEY and CDR2 is SVGAGI. The CDR3 sequence is 12 residues long. Researchers ran the PCR with 60 Vbeta and 13 Jbeta primers. Produced via immunoSEQ multiplex PCR; TCRdb's table is partial and in-frame only. The sample holds about 150,000 clones, 70% to 80% seen once. With regard to this clone: The antigen remains unidentified.

The TCR comes from a man under 40 in good health and CMV-seronegative. V and J are TRBV6-5 and TRBJ2-5; D gene ambiguous. Sequenced material: PBMCs. CDR3 region: CASSYSTGTQYF. The CDR3 DNA sequence: TGTGCCAGCAGTTACTCAACGGGGACCCAGTACTTC.